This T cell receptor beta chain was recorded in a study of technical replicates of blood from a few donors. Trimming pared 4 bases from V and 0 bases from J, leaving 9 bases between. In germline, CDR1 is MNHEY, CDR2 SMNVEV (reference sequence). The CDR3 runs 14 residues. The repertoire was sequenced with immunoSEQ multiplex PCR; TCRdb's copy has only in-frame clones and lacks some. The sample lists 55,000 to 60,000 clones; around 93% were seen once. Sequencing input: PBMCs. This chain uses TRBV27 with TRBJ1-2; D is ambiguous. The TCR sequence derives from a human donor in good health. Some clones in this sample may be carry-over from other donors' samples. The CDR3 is CASSSLAANYGYTF. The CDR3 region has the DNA TGTGCCAGCAGTTCTTTAGCAGCTAACTATGGCTACACCTTC.